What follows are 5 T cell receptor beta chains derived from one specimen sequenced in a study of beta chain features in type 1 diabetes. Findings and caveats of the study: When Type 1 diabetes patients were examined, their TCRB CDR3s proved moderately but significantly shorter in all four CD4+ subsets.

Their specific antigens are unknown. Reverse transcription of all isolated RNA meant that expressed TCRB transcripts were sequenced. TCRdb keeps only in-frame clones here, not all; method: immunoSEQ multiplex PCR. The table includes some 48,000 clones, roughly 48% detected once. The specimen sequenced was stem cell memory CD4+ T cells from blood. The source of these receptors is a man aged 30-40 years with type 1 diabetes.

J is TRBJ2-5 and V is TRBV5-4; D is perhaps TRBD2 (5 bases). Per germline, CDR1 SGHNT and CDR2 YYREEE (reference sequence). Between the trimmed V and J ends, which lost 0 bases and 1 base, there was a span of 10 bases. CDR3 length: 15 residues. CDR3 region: CASSLDSVSQETQYF. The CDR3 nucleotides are TGTGCCAGCAGCTTGGATAGCGTTAGCCAAGAGACCCAGTACTTC.

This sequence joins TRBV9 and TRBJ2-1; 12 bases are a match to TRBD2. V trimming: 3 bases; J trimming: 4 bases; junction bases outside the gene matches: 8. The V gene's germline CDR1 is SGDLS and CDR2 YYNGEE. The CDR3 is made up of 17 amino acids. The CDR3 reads CASSADLGLAGYNEQFF. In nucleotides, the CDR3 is TGTGCCAGCAGCGCGGACCTGGGACTAGCGGGTTACAATGAGCAGTTCTTC.

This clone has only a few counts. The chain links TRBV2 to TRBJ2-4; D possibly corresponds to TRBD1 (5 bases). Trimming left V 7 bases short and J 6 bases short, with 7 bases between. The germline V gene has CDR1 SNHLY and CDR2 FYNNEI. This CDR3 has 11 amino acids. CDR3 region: CASNQGNIQYF. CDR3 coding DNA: TGTGCCAGCAATCAGGGAAACATTCAGTACTTC.

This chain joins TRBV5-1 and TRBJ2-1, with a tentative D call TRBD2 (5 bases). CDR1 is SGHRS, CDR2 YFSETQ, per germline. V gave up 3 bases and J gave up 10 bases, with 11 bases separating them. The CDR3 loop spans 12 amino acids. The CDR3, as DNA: TGCGCCAGCAGCTCGGCGTGGAGGGAGCAGTTCTTC. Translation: CASSSAWREQFF.

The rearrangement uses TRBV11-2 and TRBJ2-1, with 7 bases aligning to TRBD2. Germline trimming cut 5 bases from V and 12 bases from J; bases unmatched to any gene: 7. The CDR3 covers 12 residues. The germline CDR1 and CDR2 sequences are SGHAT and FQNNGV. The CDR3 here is CASSTRLAWQFF. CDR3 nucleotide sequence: TGTGCCAGCAGCACCCGACTAGCATGGCAGTTCTTC.